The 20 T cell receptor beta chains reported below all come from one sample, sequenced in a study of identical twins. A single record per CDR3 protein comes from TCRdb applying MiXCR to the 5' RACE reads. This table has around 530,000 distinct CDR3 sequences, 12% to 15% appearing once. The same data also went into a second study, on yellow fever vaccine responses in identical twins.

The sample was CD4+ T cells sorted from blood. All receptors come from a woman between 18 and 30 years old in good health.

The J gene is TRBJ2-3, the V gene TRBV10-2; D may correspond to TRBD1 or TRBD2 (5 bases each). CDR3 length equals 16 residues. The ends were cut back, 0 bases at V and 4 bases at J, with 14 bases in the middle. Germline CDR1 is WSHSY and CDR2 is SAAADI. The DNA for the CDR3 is TGCGCCAGCAGTGAGTCTGGGACCCTGACCGCAGATACGCAGTATTTT. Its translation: CASSESGTLTADTQYF.

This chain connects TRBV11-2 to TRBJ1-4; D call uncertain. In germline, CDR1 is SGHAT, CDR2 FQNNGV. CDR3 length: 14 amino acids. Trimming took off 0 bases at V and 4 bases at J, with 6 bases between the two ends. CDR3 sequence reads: CASSLERINEKLFF. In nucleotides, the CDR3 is TGTGCCAGCAGCTTAGAGAGAATTAATGAAAAACTGTTTTTT.

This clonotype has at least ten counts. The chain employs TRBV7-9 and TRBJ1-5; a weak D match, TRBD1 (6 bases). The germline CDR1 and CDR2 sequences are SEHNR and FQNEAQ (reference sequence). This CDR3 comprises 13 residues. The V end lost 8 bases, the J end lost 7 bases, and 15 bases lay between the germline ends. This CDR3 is CASGRQEGQPQHF. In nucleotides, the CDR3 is TGTGCCAGCGGCAGACAGGAAGGGCAGCCCCAGCATTTT.

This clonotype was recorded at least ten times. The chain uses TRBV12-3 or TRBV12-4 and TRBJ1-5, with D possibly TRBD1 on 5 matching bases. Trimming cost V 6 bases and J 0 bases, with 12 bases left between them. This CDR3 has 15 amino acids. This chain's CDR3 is CASSLDRNSNQPQHF. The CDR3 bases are TGTGCCAGCAGCCTTGACAGAAATAGCAATCAGCCCCAGCATTTT.

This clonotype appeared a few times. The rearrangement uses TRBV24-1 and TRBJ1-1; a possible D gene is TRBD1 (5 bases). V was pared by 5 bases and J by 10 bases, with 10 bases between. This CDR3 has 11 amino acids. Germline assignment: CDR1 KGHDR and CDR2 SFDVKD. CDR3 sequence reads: CATSVGTLAFF. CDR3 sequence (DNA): TGTGCCACCAGTGTAGGGACTCTAGCTTTCTTT.

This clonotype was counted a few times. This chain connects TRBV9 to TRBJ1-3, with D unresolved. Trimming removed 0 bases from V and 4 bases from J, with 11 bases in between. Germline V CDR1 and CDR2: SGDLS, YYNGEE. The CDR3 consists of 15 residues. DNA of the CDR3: TGTGCCAGCAGCGTAGGTGGGGTTTCAGGAAACACCATATATTTT. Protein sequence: CASSVGGVSGNTIYF.

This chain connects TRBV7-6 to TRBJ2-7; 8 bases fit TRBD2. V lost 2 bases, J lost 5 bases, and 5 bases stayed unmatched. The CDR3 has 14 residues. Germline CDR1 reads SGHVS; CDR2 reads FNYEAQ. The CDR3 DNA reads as TGTGCCAGCAGCTTATCGGGGGGGTATGACGAGCAGTACTTC. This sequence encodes CASSLSGGYDEQYF.

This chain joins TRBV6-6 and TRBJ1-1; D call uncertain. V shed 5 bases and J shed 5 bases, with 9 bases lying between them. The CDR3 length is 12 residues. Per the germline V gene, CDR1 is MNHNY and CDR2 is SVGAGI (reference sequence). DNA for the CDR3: TGTGCCAGCAGTGCACAGCGGACTGAAGCTTTCTTT. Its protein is CASSAQRTEAFF.

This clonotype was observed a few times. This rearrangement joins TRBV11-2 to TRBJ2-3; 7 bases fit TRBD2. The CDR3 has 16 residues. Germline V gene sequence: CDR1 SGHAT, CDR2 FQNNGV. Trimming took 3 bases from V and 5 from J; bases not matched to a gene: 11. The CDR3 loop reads CASSLGFLGGVDTQYF. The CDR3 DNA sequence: TGTGCCAGCAGCTTGGGATTCCTGGGGGGGGTAGATACGCAGTATTTT.

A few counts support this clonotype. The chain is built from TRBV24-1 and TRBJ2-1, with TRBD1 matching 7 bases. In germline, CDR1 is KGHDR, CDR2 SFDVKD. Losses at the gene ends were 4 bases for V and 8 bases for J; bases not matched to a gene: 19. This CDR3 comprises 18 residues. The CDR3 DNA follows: TGTGCCACCAGTGAACCCGGGACAGCTTCTGGACGCACCTATGAGCAGTTCTTC. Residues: CATSEPGTASGRTYEQFF.

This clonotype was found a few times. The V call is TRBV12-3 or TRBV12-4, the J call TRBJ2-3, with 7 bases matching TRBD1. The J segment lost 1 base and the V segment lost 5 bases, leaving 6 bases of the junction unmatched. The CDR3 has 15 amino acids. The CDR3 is CASSTGQLGTDTQYF. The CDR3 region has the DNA TGTGCCAGCAGTACGGGACAGTTGGGCACAGATACGCAGTATTTT.

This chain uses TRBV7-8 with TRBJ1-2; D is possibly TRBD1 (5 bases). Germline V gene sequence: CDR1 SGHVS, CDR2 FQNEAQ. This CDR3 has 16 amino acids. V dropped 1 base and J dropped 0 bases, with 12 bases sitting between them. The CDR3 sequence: CASSLGGGGANYGYTF. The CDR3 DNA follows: TGTGCCAGCAGCTTAGGCGGGGGGGGGGCTAACTATGGCTACACCTTC.

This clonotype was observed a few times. The CDR3 spells CAAGAGEAFF. CDR3 DNA sequence: TGTGCCGCTGGGGCGGGTGAAGCTTTCTTT. This chain joins TRBV3-1 and TRBJ1-1, with a weak D call TRBD1 (5 bases). CDR1 is LGHDT, CDR2 YNNKEL, per germline (reference sequence). V gave up 11 bases and J gave up 7 bases, with 11 bases separating them. The CDR3 contains 10 residues.

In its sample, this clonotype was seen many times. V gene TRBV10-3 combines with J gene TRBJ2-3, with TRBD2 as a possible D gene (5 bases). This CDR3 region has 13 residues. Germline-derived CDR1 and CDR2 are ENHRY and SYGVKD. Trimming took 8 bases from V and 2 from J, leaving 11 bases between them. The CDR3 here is CAIGWTYTDTQYF. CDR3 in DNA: TGTGCCATCGGGTGGACTTACACAGATACGCAGTATTTT.

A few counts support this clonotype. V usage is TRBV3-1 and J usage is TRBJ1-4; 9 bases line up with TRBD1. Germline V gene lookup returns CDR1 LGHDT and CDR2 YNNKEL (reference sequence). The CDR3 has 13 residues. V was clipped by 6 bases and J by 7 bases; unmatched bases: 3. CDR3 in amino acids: CASRTGGSEKLFF. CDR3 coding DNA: TGTGCCAGCAGGACAGGGGGGAGTGAAAAACTGTTTTTT.

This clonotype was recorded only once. The CDR3 DNA reads as TGCAGTGCTAGGCTAGCGGGGGGCGTTCCCTCCTACAATGAGCAGTTCTTC. This gives the protein CSARLAGGVPSYNEQFF. The rearrangement uses TRBV20-1 and TRBJ2-1; 11 positions match TRBD2. The V gene end was trimmed by 3 bases and the J gene end by 0 bases; junction bases not matched to a gene: 7. CDR3 length: 17 residues. Germline V gene data show CDR1 as DFQATT and CDR2 as SNEGSKA (reference sequence).

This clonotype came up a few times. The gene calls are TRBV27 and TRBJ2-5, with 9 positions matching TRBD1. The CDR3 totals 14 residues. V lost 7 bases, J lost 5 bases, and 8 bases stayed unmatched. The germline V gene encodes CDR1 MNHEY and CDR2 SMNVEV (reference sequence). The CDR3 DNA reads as TGTGCCAGCAAACATACAGGGGGCCGGGAGACCCAGTACTTC. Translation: CASKHTGGRETQYF.

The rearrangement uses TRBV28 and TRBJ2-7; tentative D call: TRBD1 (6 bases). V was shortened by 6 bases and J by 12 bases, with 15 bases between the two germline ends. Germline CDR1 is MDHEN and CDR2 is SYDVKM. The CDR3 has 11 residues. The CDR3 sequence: CASRPKTGLYF. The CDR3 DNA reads TGTGCCAGCAGGCCCAAGACAGGTCTGTACTTC.

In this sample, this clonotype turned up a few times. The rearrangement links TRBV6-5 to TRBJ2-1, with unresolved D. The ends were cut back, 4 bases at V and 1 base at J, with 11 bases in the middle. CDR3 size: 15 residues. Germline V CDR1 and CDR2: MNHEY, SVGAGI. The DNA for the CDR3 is TGTGCCAGCAGTTCCGTAATAAAATCCTACAATGAGCAGTTCTTC. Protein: CASSSVIKSYNEQFF.

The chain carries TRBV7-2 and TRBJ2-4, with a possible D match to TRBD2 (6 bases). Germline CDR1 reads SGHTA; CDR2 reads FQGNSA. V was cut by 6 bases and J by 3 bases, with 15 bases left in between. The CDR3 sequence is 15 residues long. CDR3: CASRNGGGGKNIQYF. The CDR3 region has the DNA TGTGCCAGCAGGAACGGGGGTGGGGGCAAAAACATTCAGTACTTC.